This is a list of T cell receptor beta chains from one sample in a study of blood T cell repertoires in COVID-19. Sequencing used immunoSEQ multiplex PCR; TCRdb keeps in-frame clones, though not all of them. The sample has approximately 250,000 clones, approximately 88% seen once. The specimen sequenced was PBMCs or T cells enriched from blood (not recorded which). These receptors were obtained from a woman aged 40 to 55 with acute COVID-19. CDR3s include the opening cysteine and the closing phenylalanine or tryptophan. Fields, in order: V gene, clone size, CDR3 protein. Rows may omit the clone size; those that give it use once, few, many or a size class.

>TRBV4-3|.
CASSQGMDYNNEQFF
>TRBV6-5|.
CASSRTDPNSPLHF
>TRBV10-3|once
CAISDLGGSEETQYF
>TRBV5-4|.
CASRDGTGNQPQHF
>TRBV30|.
CAWSVSGIGNQPQHF
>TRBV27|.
CASSLSASGIYGEQFF
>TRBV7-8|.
CASSPSTGTSGRIDTQYF
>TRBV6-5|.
CASSSPTTGRNTEAFF
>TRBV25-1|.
CASSSLGGGHQPQHF
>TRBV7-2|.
CASSFRDRLNTEAFF
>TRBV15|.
CATSRETGDGYTF
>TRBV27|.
CASSHGTFGGNEQFF
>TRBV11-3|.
CASSGGGESYNEQFF
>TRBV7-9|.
CASSLARGQASYNEQFF
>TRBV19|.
CASRQQAANQPQHF
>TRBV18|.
CASSPLPTSGNTDTQYF
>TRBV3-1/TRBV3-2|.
CASSPPGEEKLFF
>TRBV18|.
CASSPQGAGQPQHF
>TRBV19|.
CASSRQSSTDTQYF
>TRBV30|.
CAWTRAHTDTQYF
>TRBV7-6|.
CASSAPAGADTEAFF
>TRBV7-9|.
CASSLWTGQARTGELFF
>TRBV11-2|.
CASSLAGQPYGYTF
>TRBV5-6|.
CASSRDPTYEQYF
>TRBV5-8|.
CASSARTGGETQYF
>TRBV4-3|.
CASSQDALAGGDGELFF
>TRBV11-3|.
CASSLGGSSYNEQFF
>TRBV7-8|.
CASSPRLAGHSYEQYF
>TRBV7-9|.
CASSLEGEGNSPLHF
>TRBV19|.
CASSKYFEGRRNYGYTF
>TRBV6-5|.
CASRMTVQGNYGYTF
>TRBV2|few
CASTDREDYGYTF
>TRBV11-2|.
CASLTRYPSNKSPDTQYF
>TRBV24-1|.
CATSDLDRENEQFF
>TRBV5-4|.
CASSFRTGGALNEKLFF
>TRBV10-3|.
CAITDIEAGLVAF
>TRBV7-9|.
CASSLVSAGGYNEQFF
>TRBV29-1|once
CSVEVRLSYNEQFF
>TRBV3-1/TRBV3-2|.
CASSQEGDTQYF
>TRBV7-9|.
CASSPSDSRNYGYTF
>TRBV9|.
CASSALALGETQYF
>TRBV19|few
CASSGYRYQPQHF